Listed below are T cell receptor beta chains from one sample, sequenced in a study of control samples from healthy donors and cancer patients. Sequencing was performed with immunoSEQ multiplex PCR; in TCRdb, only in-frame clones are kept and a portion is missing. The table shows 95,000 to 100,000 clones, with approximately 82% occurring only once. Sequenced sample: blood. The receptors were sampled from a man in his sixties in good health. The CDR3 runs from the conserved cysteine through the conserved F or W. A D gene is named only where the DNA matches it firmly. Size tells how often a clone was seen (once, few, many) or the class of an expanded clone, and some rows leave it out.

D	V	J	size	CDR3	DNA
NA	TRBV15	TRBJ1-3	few	CATSRDLKRGNTIYF	TGTGCCACCAGCAGAGACCTGAAACGGGGAAACACCATATATTTT
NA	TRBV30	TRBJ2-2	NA	CAWSVGGLGELFF	TGTGCCTGGAGTGTTGGGGGTCTAGGGGAGCTGTTTTTT
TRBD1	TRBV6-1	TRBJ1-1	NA	CASSENRGMNTEAFF	TGTGCCAGCAGTGAAAACAGGGGTATGAACACTGAAGCTTTCTTT
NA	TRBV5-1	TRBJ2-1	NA	CASTWDNHNEQFF	TGCGCCAGTACTTGGGACAACCACAATGAGCAGTTCTTC
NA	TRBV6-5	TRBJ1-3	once	CAVQVPSGNTIYF	TGTGCCGTACAGGTACCCTCTGGAAACACCATATATTTT
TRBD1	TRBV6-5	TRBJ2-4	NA	CASSYSMGQLKNIQYF	TGTGCCAGCAGTTACTCTATGGGACAGCTAAAAAACATTCAGTACTTC
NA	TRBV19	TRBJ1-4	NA	CASRPLPGDSLDNEKLFF	TGTGCCAGTAGACCCCTTCCGGGAGATAGCCTTGATAATGAAAAACTGTTTTTT
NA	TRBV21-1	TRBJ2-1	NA	CASSKDGWGSGGAYNEQFF	TGTGCCAGCAGCAAAGACGGCTGGGGTAGCGGGGGGGCTTACAATGAGCAGTTCTTC
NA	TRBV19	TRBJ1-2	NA	CASSIAQGSRNYGYTF	TGTGCCAGTAGTATAGCCCAGGGTAGCAGGAACTATGGCTACACCTTC
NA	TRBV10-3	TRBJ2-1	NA	CAISAGTTWGSSYNEQFF	TGTGCCATCAGTGCCGGGACGACCTGGGGGAGCTCCTACAATGAGCAGTTCTTC
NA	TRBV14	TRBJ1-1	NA	CASNRIKNTEAFF	TGTGCCAGCAATCGTATTAAAAACACTGAAGCTTTCTTT
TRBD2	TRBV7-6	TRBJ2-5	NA	CASSLVLGGFETQYF	TGTGCCAGCAGCTTAGTACTGGGGGGGTTCGAGACCCAGTACTTC
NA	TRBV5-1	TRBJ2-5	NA	CASSLASGAETQYF	TGCGCCAGCAGCTTGGCCTCGGGAGCAGAGACCCAGTACTTC
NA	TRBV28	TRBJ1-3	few	CASSLPTSSPGNTIYF	TGTGCCAGCAGTCTTCCGACATCTTCACCTGGAAACACCATATATTTT
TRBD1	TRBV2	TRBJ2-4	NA	CASSGDRGIQYF	TGTGCCAGCAGTGGGGACAGGGGGATTCAGTACTTC
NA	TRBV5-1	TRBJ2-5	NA	CASSSVGQVQETQYF	TGCGCCAGCAGCTCCGTGGGGCAGGTACAAGAGACCCAGTACTTC
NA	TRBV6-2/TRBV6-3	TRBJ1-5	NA	CASSRTGNQPQHF	TGTGCCAGCAGTCGGACGGGTAATCAGCCCCAGCATTTT
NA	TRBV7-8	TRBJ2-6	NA	CASSLALRAVSGANVLTF	TGTGCCAGCAGCTTAGCCCTCCGGGCAGTCTCTGGGGCCAACGTCCTGACTTTC
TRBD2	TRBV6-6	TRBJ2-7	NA	CASSYGGAGGHEQYF	TGTGCCAGCAGTTACGGTGGAGCGGGGGGCCACGAGCAGTACTTC
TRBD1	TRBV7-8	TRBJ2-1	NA	CASSLGGQGWFF	TGTGCCAGCAGCTTAGGGGGACAGGGGTGGTTCTTC
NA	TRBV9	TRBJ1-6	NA	CASSVDGVGNSPLHF	TGTGCCAGCAGCGTAGACGGGGTCGGGAATTCACCCCTCCACTTT
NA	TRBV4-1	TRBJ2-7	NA	CASSPQGGYEQYF	TGCGCCAGCAGCCCTCAAGGGGGCTACGAGCAGTACTTC
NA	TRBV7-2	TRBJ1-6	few	CASSSGLGSPLHF	TGTGCCAGCAGCTCGGGACTTGGATCACCCCTCCACTTT
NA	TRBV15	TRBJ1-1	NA	CATSSYRRENTEAFF	TGTGCCACCAGCAGCTACAGGCGGGAGAACACTGAAGCTTTCTTT
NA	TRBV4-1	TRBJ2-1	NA	CASSQGPSQYNEQFF	TGCGCCAGCAGCCAGGGGCCTTCGCAGTACAATGAGCAGTTCTTC
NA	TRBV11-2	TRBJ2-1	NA	CASSLGQMGGAKDEQFF	TGTGCCAGCAGCTTAGGTCAGATGGGGGGGGCTAAGGATGAGCAGTTCTTC
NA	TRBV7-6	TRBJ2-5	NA	CASSFLTGQETQYF	TGTGCCAGCAGCTTTCTGACTGGGCAAGAGACCCAGTACTTC
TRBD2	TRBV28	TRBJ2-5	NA	CASMAGRLAAETQYF	TGTGCCAGCATGGCCGGCCGACTAGCGGCGGAGACCCAGTACTTC
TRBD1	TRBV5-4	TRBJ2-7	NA	CASSLQGAGSEQYF	TGTGCCAGCAGCTTACAGGGGGCGGGGAGCGAGCAGTACTTC
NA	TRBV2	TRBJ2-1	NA	CASKRDVNNEQFF	TGTGCCAGCAAAAGGGACGTTAACAATGAGCAGTTCTTC
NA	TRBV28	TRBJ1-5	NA	CASRGTGYSNQPQHF	TGTGCCAGCAGGGGGACCGGATATAGCAATCAGCCCCAGCATTTT
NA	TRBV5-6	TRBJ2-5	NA	CASSWESETQYF	TGTGCCAGCAGCTGGGAGTCTGAGACCCAGTACTTC
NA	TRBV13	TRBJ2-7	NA	CASSNKTGHSYEQYF	TGTGCCAGCAGTAACAAGACAGGCCACTCCTACGAGCAGTACTTC
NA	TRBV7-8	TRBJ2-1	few	CASSDLMNNEQFF	TGTGCCAGCAGTGACTTAATGAACAATGAGCAGTTCTTC
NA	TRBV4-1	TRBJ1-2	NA	CASSQESGGPVGGYTF	TGCGCCAGCAGCCAAGAGAGTGGGGGGCCAGTCGGAGGCTACACCTTC
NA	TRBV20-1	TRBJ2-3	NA	CSASSRDTQYF	TGCAGTGCTAGCTCGAGGGATACGCAGTATTTT
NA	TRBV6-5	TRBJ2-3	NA	CASSPSTDTQYF	TGTGCCAGCAGCCCCAGCACAGATACGCAGTATTTT